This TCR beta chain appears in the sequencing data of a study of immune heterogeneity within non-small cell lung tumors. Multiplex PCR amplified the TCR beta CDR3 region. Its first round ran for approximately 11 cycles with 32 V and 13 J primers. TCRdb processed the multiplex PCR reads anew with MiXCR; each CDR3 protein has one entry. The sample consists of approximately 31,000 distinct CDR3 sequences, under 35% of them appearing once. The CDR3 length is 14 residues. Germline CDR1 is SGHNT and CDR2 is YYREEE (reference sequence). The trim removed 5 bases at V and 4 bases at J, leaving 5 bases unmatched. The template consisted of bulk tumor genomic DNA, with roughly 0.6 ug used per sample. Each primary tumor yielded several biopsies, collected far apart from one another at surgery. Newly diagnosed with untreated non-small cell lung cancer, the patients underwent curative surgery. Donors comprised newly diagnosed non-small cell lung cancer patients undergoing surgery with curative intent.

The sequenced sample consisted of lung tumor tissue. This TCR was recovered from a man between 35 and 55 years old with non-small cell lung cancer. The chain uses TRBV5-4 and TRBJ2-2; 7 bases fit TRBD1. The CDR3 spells CASSSDRATGELFF. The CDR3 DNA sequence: TGTGCCAGCAGTAGTGACAGGGCCACCGGGGAGCTGTTTTTT.